These 2 T cell receptor beta chains were sequenced from one sample in a study of cytomegalovirus exposure and HLA in healthy donors. Both 60 Vbeta primers and 13 Jbeta primers went into the PCR. The table came from immunoSEQ multiplex PCR; TCRdb's copy has only in-frame clones and leaves some out. The table shows more than 95,000 clones, with around 77% occurring only once. Sequenced: PBMCs. These receptors originate from a woman between 40 and 50 years old in good health and CMV-seropositive.

Notes on this clone: Compared with germline, one end of the junction differs, possibly owing to a read error. The chain employs TRBV7-9 and TRBJ2-2, with D hard to call. Germline lookup yields CDR1 SEHNR and CDR2 FQNEAQ (reference sequence). CDR3 size: 12 residues. CDR3 sequence (DNA): TGTTCCAGCAGCCTTCCCACCGGGGAGCTGTTTTTT. It is translated as CSSSLPTGELFF.

J is TRBJ2-7 and V is TRBV27; TRBD2 matches at 11 bases. V was clipped by 5 bases and J by 5 bases; unmatched bases: 5. This CDR3 has 14 amino acids. Germline lookup yields CDR1 MNHEY and CDR2 SMNVEV (reference sequence). The DNA for the CDR3 is TGTGCCAGCAGTCCCGGGGGACTAGCGGACGAGCAGTACTTC. Its translation: CASSPGGLADEQYF.